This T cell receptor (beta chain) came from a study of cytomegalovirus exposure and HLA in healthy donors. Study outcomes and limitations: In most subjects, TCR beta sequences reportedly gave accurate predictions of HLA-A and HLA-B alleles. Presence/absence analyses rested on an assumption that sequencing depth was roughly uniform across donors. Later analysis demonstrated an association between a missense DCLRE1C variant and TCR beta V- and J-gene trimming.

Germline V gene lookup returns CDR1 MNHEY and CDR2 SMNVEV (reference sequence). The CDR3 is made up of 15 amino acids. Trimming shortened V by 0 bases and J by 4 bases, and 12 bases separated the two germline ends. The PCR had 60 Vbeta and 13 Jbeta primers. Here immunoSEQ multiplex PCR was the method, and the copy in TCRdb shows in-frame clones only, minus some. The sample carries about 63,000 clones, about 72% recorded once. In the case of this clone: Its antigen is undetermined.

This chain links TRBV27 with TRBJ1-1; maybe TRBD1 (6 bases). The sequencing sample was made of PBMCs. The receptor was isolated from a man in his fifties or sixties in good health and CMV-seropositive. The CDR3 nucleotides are TGTGCCAGCAGTTTATCGAGGGGGGGCGGCACTGAAGCTTTCTTT. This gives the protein CASSLSRGGGTEAFF.